The source of this TCR beta chain is a study of blood T cell repertoires in COVID-19. This clone was seen just once. TCRdb keeps only in-frame clones here, not all; method: immunoSEQ multiplex PCR. The sample has about 120,000 clones, around 80% seen once. The TCR sequence derives from a woman aged 80 or over with acute or convalescent COVID-19. Sequences were obtained from peripheral blood.

The CDR3 coding sequence is TGTGCCAGCAGTTACGGTCTTATGGTTAGCTACGAGCAGTACTTC. This translates into CASSYGLMVSYEQYF. The chain has TRBV6-2 or TRBV6-3 and TRBJ2-7; no firm D call. The CDR3 length is 15 residues. Trimming cost V 2 bases and J 3 bases, with 14 bases left between them. Germline V CDR1 and CDR2: MNHEY, SVGEGT.